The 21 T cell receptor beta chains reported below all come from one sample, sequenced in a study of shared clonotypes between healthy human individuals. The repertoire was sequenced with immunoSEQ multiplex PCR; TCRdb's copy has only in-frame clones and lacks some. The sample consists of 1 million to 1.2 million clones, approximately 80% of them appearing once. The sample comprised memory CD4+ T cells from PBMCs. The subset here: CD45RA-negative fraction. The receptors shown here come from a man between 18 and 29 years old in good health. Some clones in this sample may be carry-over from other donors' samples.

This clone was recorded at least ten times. As DNA, the CDR3 is TGCGCCAGCAGCTTCCAGGCGACTAGCGAAGAGACCCAGTACTTC. Encoded protein: CASSFQATSEETQYF. The rearrangement links TRBV5-1 to TRBJ2-5, with 8 bases identical to TRBD2. The CDR3 has 15 amino acids. The germline V gene encodes CDR1 SGHRS and CDR2 YFSETQ. J gave up 3 bases and V 2 bases, and 6 bases lay outside the gene matches.

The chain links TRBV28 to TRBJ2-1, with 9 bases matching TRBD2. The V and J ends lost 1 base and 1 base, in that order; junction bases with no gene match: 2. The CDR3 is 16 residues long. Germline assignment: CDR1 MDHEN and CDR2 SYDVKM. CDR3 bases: TGTGCCAGCAGTTTATTCGCGGGAGGGTCCTACAATGAGCAGTTCTTC. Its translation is CASSLFAGGSYNEQFF.

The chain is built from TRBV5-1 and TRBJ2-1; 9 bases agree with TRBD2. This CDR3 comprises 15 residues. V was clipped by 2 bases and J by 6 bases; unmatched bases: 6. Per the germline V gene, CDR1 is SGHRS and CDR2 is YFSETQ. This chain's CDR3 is CASSFSGRSGNEQFF. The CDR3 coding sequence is TGCGCCAGCAGCTTCAGCGGGAGGAGCGGCAATGAGCAGTTCTTC. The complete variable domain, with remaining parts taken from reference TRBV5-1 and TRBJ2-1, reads KAGVTQTPRYLIKTRGQQVTLSCSPISGHRSVSWYQQTPGQGLQFLFEYFSETQRNKGNFPGRFSGRQFSNSRSEMNVSTLELGDSALYLCASSFSGRSGNEQFFGPGTRLTVL.

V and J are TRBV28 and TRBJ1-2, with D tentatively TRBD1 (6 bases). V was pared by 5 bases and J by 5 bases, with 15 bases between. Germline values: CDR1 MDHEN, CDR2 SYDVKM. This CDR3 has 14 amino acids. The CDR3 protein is CASSNLGGLYGYTF. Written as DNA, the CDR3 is TGTGCCAGCAGTAACCTCGGGGGGCTTTATGGCTACACCTTC.

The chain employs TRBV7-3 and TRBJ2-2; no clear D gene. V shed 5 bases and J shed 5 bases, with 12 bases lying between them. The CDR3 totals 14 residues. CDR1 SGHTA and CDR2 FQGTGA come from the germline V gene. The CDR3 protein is CASSQNGGTGELFF. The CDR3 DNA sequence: TGTGCCAGCAGCCAAAACGGCGGAACCGGGGAGCTGTTTTTT.

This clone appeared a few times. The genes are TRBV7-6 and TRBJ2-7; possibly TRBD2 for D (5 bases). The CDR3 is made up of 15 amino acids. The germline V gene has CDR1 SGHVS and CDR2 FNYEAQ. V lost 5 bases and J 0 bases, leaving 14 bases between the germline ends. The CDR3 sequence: CASSQRSGSSYEQYF. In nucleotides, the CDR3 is TGTGCCAGCAGCCAAAGATCGGGGTCCTCCTACGAGCAGTACTTC.

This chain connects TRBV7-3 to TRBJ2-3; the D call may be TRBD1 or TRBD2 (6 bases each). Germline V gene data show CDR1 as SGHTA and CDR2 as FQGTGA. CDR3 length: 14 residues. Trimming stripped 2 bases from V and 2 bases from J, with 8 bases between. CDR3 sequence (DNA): TGTGCCAGCAGCTTACGGGGGCTCACAGATACGCAGTATTTT. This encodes CASSLRGLTDTQYF.

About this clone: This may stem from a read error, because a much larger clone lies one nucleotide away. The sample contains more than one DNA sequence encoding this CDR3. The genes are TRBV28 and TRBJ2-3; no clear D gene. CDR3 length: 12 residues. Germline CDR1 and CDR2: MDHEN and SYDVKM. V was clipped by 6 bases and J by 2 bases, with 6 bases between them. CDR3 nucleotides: TGTGCCAGCAGCTCCTACACAGATACGCAGTATTTT. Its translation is CASSSYTDTQYF.

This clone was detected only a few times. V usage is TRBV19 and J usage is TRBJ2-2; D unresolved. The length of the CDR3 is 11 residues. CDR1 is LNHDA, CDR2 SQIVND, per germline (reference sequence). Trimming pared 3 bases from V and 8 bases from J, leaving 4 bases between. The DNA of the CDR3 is TGTGCCAGTAGTATGGCGGGGGAGCTGTTTTTT. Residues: CASSMAGELFF.

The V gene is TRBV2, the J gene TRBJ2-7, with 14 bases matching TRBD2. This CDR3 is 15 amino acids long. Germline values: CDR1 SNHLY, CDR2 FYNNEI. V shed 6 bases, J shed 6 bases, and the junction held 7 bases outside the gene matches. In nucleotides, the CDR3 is TGTGCCAGCAGGGAGGGACTAGCGGGAGTGGCCGAGCAGTACTTC. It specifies CASREGLAGVAEQYF.

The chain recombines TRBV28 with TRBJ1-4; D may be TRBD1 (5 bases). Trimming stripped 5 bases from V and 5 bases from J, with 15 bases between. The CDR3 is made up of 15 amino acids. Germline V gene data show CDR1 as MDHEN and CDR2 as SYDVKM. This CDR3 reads CASSPSGRGNEKLFF. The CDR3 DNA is TGTGCCAGCAGTCCCTCGGGACGGGGGAATGAAAAACTGTTTTTT.

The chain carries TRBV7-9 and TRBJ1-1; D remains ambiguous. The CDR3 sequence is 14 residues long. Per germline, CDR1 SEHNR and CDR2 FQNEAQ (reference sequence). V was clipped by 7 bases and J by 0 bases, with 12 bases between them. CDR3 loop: CASTSGTVNTEAFF. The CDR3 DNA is TGTGCCAGCACCTCCGGAACAGTGAACACTGAAGCTTTCTTT.

CDR3 in amino acids: CASSFGRTQYF. For the CDR3, the DNA is TGTGCCAGCAGTTTCGGTCGTACGCAGTATTTT. The genes are TRBV28 and TRBJ2-3; D remains ambiguous. The CDR3 loop spans 11 amino acids. Trimming removed 3 bases at V and 8 bases at J, with 6 bases between. Germline CDR1 reads MDHEN; CDR2 reads SYDVKM.

CDR3 protein: CASTTASDQLAFF. In nucleotides, the CDR3 is TGTGCCAGCACCACCGCTAGCGACCAGTTAGCTTTCTTT. The genes are TRBV28 and TRBJ1-1; D not certain. The V gene's germline CDR1 is MDHEN and CDR2 SYDVKM. V was clipped by 7 bases and J by 10 bases, with 19 bases between them. The CDR3 extends over 13 amino acids.

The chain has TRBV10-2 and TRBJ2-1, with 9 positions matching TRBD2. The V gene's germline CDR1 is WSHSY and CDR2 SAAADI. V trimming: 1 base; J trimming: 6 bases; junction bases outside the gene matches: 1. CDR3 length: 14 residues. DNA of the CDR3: TGCGCCAGCAGTGAGTTTAGCGGGAGCAATGAGCAGTTCTTC. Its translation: CASSEFSGSNEQFF.

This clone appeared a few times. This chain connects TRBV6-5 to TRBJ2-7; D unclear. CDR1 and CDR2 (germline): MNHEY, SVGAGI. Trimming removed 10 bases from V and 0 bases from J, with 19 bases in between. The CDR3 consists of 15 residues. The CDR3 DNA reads TGTGCCACCAAACGATGGGTACAGAGCTCCTACGAGCAGTACTTC. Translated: CATKRWVQSSYEQYF.

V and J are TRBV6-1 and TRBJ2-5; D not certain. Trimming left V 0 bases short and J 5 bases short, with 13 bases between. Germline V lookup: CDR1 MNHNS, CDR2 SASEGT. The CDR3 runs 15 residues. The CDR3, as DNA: TGTGCCAGCAGTGAAGCAAGGAACTATGGGGAGACCCAGTACTTC. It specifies CASSEARNYGETQYF.

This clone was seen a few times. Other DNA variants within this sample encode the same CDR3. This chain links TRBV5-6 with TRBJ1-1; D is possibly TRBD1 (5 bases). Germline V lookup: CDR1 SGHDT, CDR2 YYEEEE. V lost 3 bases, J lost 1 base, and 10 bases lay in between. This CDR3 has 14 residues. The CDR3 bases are TGTGCCAGCAGCTGGGGCGGGAGGAACACTGAAGCTTTCTTT. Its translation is CASSWGGRNTEAFF.

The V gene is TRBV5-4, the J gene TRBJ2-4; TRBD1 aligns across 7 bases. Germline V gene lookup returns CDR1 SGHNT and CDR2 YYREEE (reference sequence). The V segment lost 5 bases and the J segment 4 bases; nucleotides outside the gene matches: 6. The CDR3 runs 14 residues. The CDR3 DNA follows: TGTGCCAGCAGTAACCGGGACAGAAAAAACATTCAGTACTTC. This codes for CASSNRDRKNIQYF.

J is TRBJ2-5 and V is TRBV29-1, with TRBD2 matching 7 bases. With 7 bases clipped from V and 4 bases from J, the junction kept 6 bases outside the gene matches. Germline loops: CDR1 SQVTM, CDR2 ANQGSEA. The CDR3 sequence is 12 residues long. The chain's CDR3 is CSGRGGGETQYF. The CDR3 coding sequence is TGCAGCGGAAGGGGCGGGGGAGAGACCCAGTACTTC.

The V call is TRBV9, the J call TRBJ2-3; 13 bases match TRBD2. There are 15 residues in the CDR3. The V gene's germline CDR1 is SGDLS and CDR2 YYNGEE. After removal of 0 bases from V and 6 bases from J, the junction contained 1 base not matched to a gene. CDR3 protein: CASSVGTSGGDTQYF. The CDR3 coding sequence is TGTGCCAGCAGCGTAGGGACTAGCGGGGGCGATACGCAGTATTTT.